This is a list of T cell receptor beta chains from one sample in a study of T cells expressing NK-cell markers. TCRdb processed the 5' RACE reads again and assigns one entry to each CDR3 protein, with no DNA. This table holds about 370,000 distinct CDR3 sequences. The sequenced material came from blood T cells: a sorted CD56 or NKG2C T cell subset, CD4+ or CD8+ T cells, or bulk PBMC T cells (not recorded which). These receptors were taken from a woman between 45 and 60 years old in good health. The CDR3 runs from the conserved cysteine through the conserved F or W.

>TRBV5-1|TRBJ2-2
CASKGSGNTGELFF
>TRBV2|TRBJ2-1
CASSSGPGANQQFF
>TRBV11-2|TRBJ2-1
CASRRPGTNNEQFF
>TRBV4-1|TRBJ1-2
CASSQGRARTSGYGYTF
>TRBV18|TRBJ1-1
CASSPLSGGAFF
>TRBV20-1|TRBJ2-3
CSARDKREGLPTDTQYF
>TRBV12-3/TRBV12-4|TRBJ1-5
CASSPGGRAGSNQPQHF
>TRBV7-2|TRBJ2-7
CASSISGASPYSYEQYF
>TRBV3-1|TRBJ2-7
CASSPTGTVTYEQYF
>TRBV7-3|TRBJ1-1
CASRQFGLSTEAFF
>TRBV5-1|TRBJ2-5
CASSLFLREGYPLRETQYF
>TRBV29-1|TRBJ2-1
CSARPDDEQFF
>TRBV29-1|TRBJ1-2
CSVENQSGGYTF